This T cell receptor (beta chain) appears in the sequencing data of a study of blood T cell repertoires in COVID-19. The V gene's germline CDR1 is SGHNT and CDR2 YENEEA. V was pared by 5 bases and J by 1 base, with 17 bases between. The CDR3 has 16 amino acids. The participants were between roughly 18 and 100 years old and came from about two dozen US areas. Each recovered donor of Cohort 3 presented with two negative PCRs, clearance, or symptom resolution. The repertoire was sequenced with immunoSEQ multiplex PCR; TCRdb's copy has only in-frame clones and lacks some. The data contain about 270,000 clones, about 89% of them singletons.

The sample consisted of PBMCs or T cells enriched from blood (not recorded which). This clonotype originated in a young woman who had recovered from COVID-19. The chain joins TRBV11-3 to TRBJ1-1; TRBD1 might be the D (5 bases). CDR3 in DNA: TGTGCCAGCAGCGGATACGGGCGACAGAAGAACACTGAAGCTTTCTTT. It specifies CASSGYGRQKNTEAFF.